This T cell receptor beta chain came from a study of neurological immune-mediated disorders. Findings and caveats of the study: None of the CDR3 amino acid sequences of expanded clones were shared across subjects, and this suggested private repertoires in all groups.

TCRdb re-called the 5' RACE reads with MiXCR, one entry per CDR3 protein. Seen here are about 33,000 distinct CDR3 sequences, 10% to 15% observed once, and the top ten hold approximately 2.2%. Time point indicated: longitudinal time-point 2. For the unsorted libraries, 2 million PBMCs stored at -80 C served as input. Trimming left V 4 bases short and J 5 bases short, with 17 bases between. The CDR3 runs 16 residues. Germline V gives CDR1 SGHTA, CDR2 FQGTGA. This clonotype appeared many times. Its antigen is unidentified. The gene calls are TRBV7-3 and TRBJ2-2; D gene ambiguous. This clonotype was obtained from a woman between 35 and 50 years old in good health. Material: PBMCs. CDR3 DNA: TGTGCCAGCAGCTCGCAAATGGCAGTATCAACCGGGGAGCTGTTTTTT. It is translated as CASSSQMAVSTGELFF.